The T cell receptor (beta chain) under discussion was sequenced for a study of blood T cell repertoires in COVID-19. Overall study: The origin of the acute and convalescent COVID-19 samples was the United States, Italy and Spain. Nucleic acid was either cDNA or gDNA, and it came from T cells, B-cell-depleted T cells, or PBMCs.

Exposed study participants had met a COVID-19 case within 2 weeks before entry. Method: immunoSEQ multiplex PCR; TCRdb's copy keeps in-frame clones and lacks some. Of a few hundred thousand clones in the sample, about 85% were seen once. The germline V gene encodes CDR1 KGHDR and CDR2 SFDVKD. Losses at the gene ends were 0 bases for V and 1 base for J; bases not matched to a gene: 1. The CDR3 runs 15 residues. The clonotype comes from a woman aged 50 to 60 who had been exposed to COVID-19. Specimen: PBMCs or T cells enriched from blood (not recorded which). The rearrangement links TRBV24-1 to TRBJ2-5, with 7 bases matching TRBD1. CDR3 loop: CATSDLRGPQETQYF. In DNA form, the CDR3 reads TGTGCCACCAGTGATTTGAGGGGGCCCCAAGAGACCCAGTACTTC.